This T cell receptor beta chain was recorded in a study of glioma-infiltrating T cells. The CDR3 totals 16 residues. V was pared by 1 base and J by 0 bases, with 10 bases between. The germline gives CDR1 SGHAT, CDR2 FQDESV (reference sequence). Amplification of TCR alpha and beta CDR3 regions from RNA used iRepertoire nested multiplex PCR. One entry per CDR3 protein, called by TCRdb with MiXCR from the multiplex PCR reads. The profile shows under 200,000 distinct CDR3 sequences, 43% of them singletons. The sample taken for sequencing was glioma tissue, nonneoplastic brain tissue, or PBMCs (not recorded which). This sequence was found in a human donor with low-grade glioma or glioblastoma, undergoing nonglioma brain surgery, or in good health (not recorded which). The chain carries TRBV11-1 and TRBJ2-1, with D hard to call. CDR3 coding DNA: TGTGCCAGCAGCTTAGAGGACCGGAGCTCCTACAATGAGCAGTTCTTC. Translating it yields CASSLEDRSSYNEQFF.